This T cell receptor (beta chain) comes out of a study of Ad26.COV2.S vaccination and SARS-CoV-2 variants. This clone was recorded a few times. The antigen is undetermined. Study-wide results and caveats: Researchers reported similar non-spike TCR breadth in vaccine and placebo recipients.

V was clipped by 3 bases and J by 0 bases, with 8 bases between them. Germline V gene data show CDR1 as SNHLY and CDR2 as FYNNEI. The CDR3 extends over 14 amino acids. The table came from immunoSEQ multiplex PCR; TCRdb's copy has only in-frame clones and leaves some out. The sample consists of roughly 240,000 clones, roughly 90% of them appearing once. Treatment reported: around 19 received Ad26.COV2.S at low or high dose, single or two shots; several received placebo; per-sample allocation not given. Samples were taken on day 63 after the first vaccine or placebo injection. An Ad26 vector carrying the Wuhan-strain SARS-CoV-2 spike served as the vaccine.

This TCR was sampled from a person aged 18 to 65 who received the Ad26.COV2.S COVID-19 vaccine or a placebo. The sequencing used peripheral blood, collected in a trial of Ad26.COV2.S vaccine versus placebo. The gene calls are TRBV2 and TRBJ1-1; unclear D gene. The CDR3 spells CASSEANLNTEAFF. CDR3 bases: TGTGCCAGCAGTGAGGCAAACCTGAACACTGAAGCTTTCTTT.